A selection of T cell receptor beta chains follows, all from one sample in a study of identical twins. MiXCR was run by TCRdb on the 5' RACE reads, yielding one entry per CDR3 protein. The sample lists 1.5 million or so distinct CDR3 sequences; around a third were seen once. What was sequenced was cord blood. The receptors come from a newborn girl in good health. Each CDR3 is given with its conserved first and last residue. A D gene is named only where the DNA matches it firmly. The listing skips clone size in some rows; elsewhere it reads once, few, many or a size class.

TRBV3-1	NA	NA	TRBJ2-3	CASSPPVAALSTDTRYF	TGTGCCAGCAGCCCGCCCGTGGCCGCTCTTAGCACAGATACGCGGTATTTT
TRBV7-2	TRBD2	NA	TRBJ2-3	CASSLDPGLGGTDTQYF	TGTGCCAGCAGCTTAGACCCGGGACTAGGCGGCACAGATACGCAGTATTTT
TRBV7-8	NA	NA	TRBJ2-3	CASSSYSRDTQYF	TGTGCCAGCAGCTCATACTCTCGCGATACGCAGTATTTT
TRBV30	NA	NA	TRBJ2-1	CAWEVGGHNEQFF	TGTGCCTGGGAGGTGGGTGGTCACAATGAGCAGTTCTTC
TRBV3-1	TRBD1	NA	TRBJ2-7	CASALQGAYEQYF	TGTGCCAGCGCGTTACAGGGGGCCTACGAGCAGTACTTC
TRBV9	NA	few	TRBJ1-2	CASSPQTATPINGYTF	TGTGCCAGCAGCCCTCAGACAGCCACCCCAATCAATGGCTACACCTTC
TRBV20-1	NA	few	TRBJ2-3	CSANGADTDTQYF	TGCAGTGCTAACGGGGCAGACACAGATACGCAGTATTTT
TRBV25-1	NA	few	TRBJ1-2	CASSKSDYGYTF	TGTGCCAGCAGTAAATCAGACTATGGCTACACCTTC
TRBV19	TRBD1	NA	TRBJ2-5	CASRKTGEWETQYF	TGTGCCAGTAGGAAAACAGGGGAATGGGAGACCCAGTACTTC
TRBV28	NA	NA	TRBJ2-7	CASSERNTYEQYF	TGTGCCAGCAGTGAGCGGAACACCTACGAGCAGTACTTC
TRBV6-2/TRBV6-3	NA	few	TRBJ2-3	CASSPNKADTQYF	TGTGCCAGCAGCCCGAACAAGGCAGATACGCAGTATTTT
TRBV29-1	NA	few	TRBJ2-6	CSVQGRIAGANVLTF	TGCAGCGTGCAGGGTCGGATCGCTGGGGCCAACGTCCTGACTTTC
TRBV4-2	TRBD2	NA	TRBJ2-1	CASSQGFGGGLIGDEQFF	TGTGCCAGCAGCCAAGGATTTGGCGGGGGGCTAATTGGGGATGAGCAGTTCTTC
TRBV10-3	TRBD1	NA	TRBJ2-1	CAISRRQGDEQFF	TGTGCCATCAGTCGCAGACAGGGCGATGAGCAGTTCTTC
TRBV7-2	NA	many	TRBJ2-5	CASSLTNQETQYF	TGTGCCAGCAGCTTAACGAATCAAGAGACCCAGTACTTC
TRBV12-5	TRBD1	NA	TRBJ1-4	CASGLVPGQGDEKLFF	TGTGCTAGTGGTTTGGTGCCGGGACAGGGGGATGAAAAACTGTTTTTT
TRBV12-3/TRBV12-4	NA	NA	TRBJ1-1	CASSFRRAVEAFF	TGTGCCAGCAGCTTCCGGAGGGCGGTAGAAGCTTTCTTT
TRBV11-2	NA	many	TRBJ2-7	CASSFNGLEQYF	TGTGCCAGCAGCTTTAATGGCCTCGAGCAGTACTTC
TRBV30	NA	NA	TRBJ2-1	CAWSVLASDEQFF	TGTGCCTGGAGTGTACTAGCATCTGACGAGCAGTTCTTC
TRBV20-1	TRBD2	NA	TRBJ2-1	CSASQRTSGRSTYNEQFF	TGCAGTGCGTCCCAAAGGACTAGCGGGAGGTCCACCTACAATGAGCAGTTCTTC
TRBV18	NA	few	TRBJ2-1	CASSPQLGSYNEQFF	TGTGCCAGCTCACCACAGCTTGGCTCCTACAATGAGCAGTTCTTC
TRBV12-3/TRBV12-4	NA	few	TRBJ2-3	CASSGTRPPTDTQYF	TGTGCCAGCAGCGGGACTCGCCCCCCTACAGATACGCAGTATTTT
TRBV3-1	TRBD2	many	TRBJ2-1	CASSASGFSYNEQFF	TGTGCCAGCAGCGCTAGCGGGTTCTCCTACAATGAGCAGTTCTTC
TRBV11-3	TRBD2	few	TRBJ2-3	CASSLRGAMDTQYF	TGTGCCAGCAGCTTGCGGGGGGCGATGGATACGCAGTATTTT
TRBV12-3/TRBV12-4	NA	NA	TRBJ2-4	CASRITGSNIQYF	TGTGCCAGCAGAATAACAGGGTCAAACATTCAGTACTTC
TRBV20-1	NA	NA	TRBJ1-1	CSATPGTTNTEAFF	TGCAGTGCTACCCCAGGGACAACTAACACTGAAGCTTTCTTT
TRBV7-9	TRBD1	many	TRBJ2-7	CASSLPDRGEQYF	TGTGCCAGCAGCTTACCTGACAGGGGCGAGCAGTACTTC
TRBV12-3/TRBV12-4	NA	many	TRBJ2-4	CASSIPYSTKNIQYF	TGTGCCAGCAGTATTCCCTATTCGACCAAAAACATTCAGTACTTC
TRBV6-6	NA	NA	TRBJ2-1	CASSSYNPFNEQFF	TGTGCCAGCAGTTCCTACAACCCTTTCAATGAGCAGTTCTTC